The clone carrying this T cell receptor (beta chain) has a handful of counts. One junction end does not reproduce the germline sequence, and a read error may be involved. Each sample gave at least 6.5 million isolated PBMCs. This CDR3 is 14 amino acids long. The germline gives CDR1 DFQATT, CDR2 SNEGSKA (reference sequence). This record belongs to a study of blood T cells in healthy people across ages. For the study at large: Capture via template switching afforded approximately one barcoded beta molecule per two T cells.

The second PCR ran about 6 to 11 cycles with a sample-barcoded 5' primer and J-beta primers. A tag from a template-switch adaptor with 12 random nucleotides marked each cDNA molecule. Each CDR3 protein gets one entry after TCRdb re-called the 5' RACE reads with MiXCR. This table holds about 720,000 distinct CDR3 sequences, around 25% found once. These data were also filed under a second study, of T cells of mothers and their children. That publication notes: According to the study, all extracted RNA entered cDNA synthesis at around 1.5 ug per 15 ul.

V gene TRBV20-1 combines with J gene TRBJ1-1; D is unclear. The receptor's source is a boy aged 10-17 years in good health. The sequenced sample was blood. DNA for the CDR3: TGCAGTGCTAGTGCGGCAGCCATGAACATTGAAGCTTTCTTT. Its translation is CSASAAAMNIEAFF.